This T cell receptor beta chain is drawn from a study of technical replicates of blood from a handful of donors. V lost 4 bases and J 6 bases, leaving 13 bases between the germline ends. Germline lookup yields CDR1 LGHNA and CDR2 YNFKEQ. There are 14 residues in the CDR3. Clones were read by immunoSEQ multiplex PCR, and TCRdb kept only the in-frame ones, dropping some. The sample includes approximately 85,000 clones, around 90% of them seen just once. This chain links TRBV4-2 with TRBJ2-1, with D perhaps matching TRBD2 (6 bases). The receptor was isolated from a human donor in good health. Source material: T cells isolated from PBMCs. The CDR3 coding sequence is TGTGCCAGCAGCCCCCCCCATAGCGGCAATGAGCAGTTCTTC. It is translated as CASSPPHSGNEQFF.